This record concerns one TCR beta chain sequence. No antigen is known for it. A second about 7 to 11 cycle PCR used barcoded and J-beta primers. TCRdb re-called the 5' RACE reads with MiXCR, one entry per CDR3 protein. The sample carries roughly 800,000 distinct CDR3 sequences, nearly 60% recorded once. CDR3 length: 14 residues. The germline CDR1 and CDR2 sequences are LNHDA and SQIVND (reference sequence). V lost 3 bases to trimming and J lost 0 bases, with 9 bases between them. The data belong to a study of blood T cells in healthy people across ages. Study results and limitations: Age showed a roughly linear inverse relationship with TCR beta diversity per million T cells. Naive CD4+ cell counts and diversity both ran higher in long-lived than in aged donors.

Per-sample PBMC isolation yielded at least 7 million cells. Each sample yielded at least 5 micrograms of PBMC total RNA. The sequenced sample consisted of blood. The clonotype was recovered from a man aged 25-45 years in good health. The chain links TRBV19 to TRBJ2-7; unclear D gene. The CDR3 reads CASSILLTSYEQYF. The CDR3 coding sequence is TGTGCCAGTAGTATCTTACTGACCTCCTACGAGCAGTACTTC. Full variable domain (rest looked up from reference TRBV19 and TRBJ2-7): DGGITQSPKYLFRKEGQNVTLSCEQNLNHDAMYWYRQDPGQGLRLIYYSQIVNDFQKGDIAEGYSVSREKKESFPLTVTSAQKNPTAFYLCASSILLTSYEQYFGPGTRLTVT.